What follows are 32 T cell receptor beta chains derived from one specimen sequenced in a study of cytomegalovirus exposure and HLA in healthy donors. The PCR employed 60 Vbeta primers together with 13 Jbeta primers. TCRdb's table, derived via immunoSEQ multiplex PCR, lists solely in-frame clones and lacks some. The sample holds fewer than 250,000 clones, roughly 77% seen once. Sequenced sample: PBMCs. These receptors were collected from a male donor in good health and CMV-seropositive.

Details on this clone: At one boundary the junction diverges from the germline segment, which might be a read error. Distinct nucleotide sequences in the sample also encode this CDR3. This chain links TRBV30 with TRBJ2-1; no clear D. CDR1 and CDR2 (germline): GTSNPN, SVGIG (reference sequence). The CDR3 has 16 residues. Written as DNA, the CDR3 is TGCGCCTGGAGACCCTTCGAGCCGTCTGGCTACAATGAGCAGTTCTTC. It encodes CAWRPFEPSGYNEQFF.

The V gene is TRBV11-1, the J gene TRBJ1-4, with D maybe TRBD1 (5 bases). Germline CDR1 and CDR2: SGHAT and FQDESV (reference sequence). The CDR3 loop spans 15 amino acids. Trimming left V 5 bases short and J 5 bases short, with 15 bases between. Written as DNA, the CDR3 is TGTGCCAGCAGCCTCGCGGCAGGGCTGAATGAAAAACTGTTTTTT. Translated: CASSLAAGLNEKLFF.

The V gene is TRBV2, the J gene TRBJ2-5; D call uncertain. CDR1 and CDR2 (germline): SNHLY, FYNNEI. Trimming left V 1 base short and J 5 bases short, with 8 bases between. This CDR3 has 13 amino acids. The CDR3 DNA reads TGTGCCAGCAGTGAAGAGGCTAGGGAGACCCAGTACTTC. Translated: CASSEEARETQYF.

The J gene is TRBJ2-7, the V gene TRBV6-5; D is possibly TRBD2 (5 bases). V was clipped by 6 bases and J by 8 bases, with 14 bases between them. The CDR3 consists of 12 residues. The germline gives CDR1 MNHEY, CDR2 SVGAGI. The CDR3, as DNA: TGTGCCAGCAGACGGGGTCCCGGTCAGCAGTACTTC. It encodes CASRRGPGQQYF.

This clone was seen once. This chain links TRBV7-2 with TRBJ2-1; 11 bases are a match to TRBD2. The CDR3 sequence is 17 residues long. After removal of 0 bases from V and 9 bases from J, the junction contained 10 bases not matched to a gene. CDR1 is SGHTA and CDR2 is FQGNSA in the germline V gene. The CDR3 sequence is CASSLAGLAGNIGEQFF. The CDR3 region has the DNA TGTGCCAGCAGCTTAGCCGGACTAGCGGGTAATATAGGTGAGCAGTTCTTC. The full variable domain, rest sourced from reference TRBV7-2 and TRBJ2-1, is GAGVSQSPSNKVTEKGKDVELRCDPISGHTALYWYRQSLGQGLEFLIYFQGNSAPDKSGLPSDRFSAERTGGSVSTLTIQRTQQEDSAVYLCASSLAGLAGNIGEQFFGPGTRLTVL.

This rearrangement joins TRBV4-1 to TRBJ1-1; TRBD1 aligns across 9 bases. The CDR3 totals 15 residues. Trimming took 3 bases from V and 4 from J; bases not matched to a gene: 6. The germline CDR1 and CDR2 sequences are MGHRA and YSYEKL. The CDR3 sequence is CASSQIQGAITEAFF. The CDR3 DNA is TGCGCCAGCAGCCAGATACAGGGGGCGATCACTGAAGCTTTCTTT.

The V call is TRBV5-1, the J call TRBJ1-1; D perhaps matches TRBD1 (5 bases). Trimming left V 4 bases short and J 3 bases short, with 16 bases between. The CDR3 sequence is 15 residues long. Germline V lookup: CDR1 SGHRS, CDR2 YFSETQ. The CDR3 nucleotides are TGCGCCAGCAGCGGGGGGACCGGCAGACACACTGAAGCTTTCTTT. This encodes CASSGGTGRHTEAFF.

The J gene is TRBJ1-1, the V gene TRBV7-9; D not resolved. V lost 3 bases to trimming and J lost 5 bases, with 10 bases between them. There are 13 residues in the CDR3. Per the germline V gene, CDR1 is SEHNR and CDR2 is FQNEAQ (reference sequence). CDR3 nucleotide sequence: TGTGCCAGCAGCTTTAACGCACGGACTGAAGCTTTCTTT. It encodes CASSFNARTEAFF. Supplemented by reference TRBV7-9 and TRBJ1-1, the full variable domain reads DTGVSQNPRHKITKRGQNVTFRCDPISEHNRLYWYRQTLGQGPEFLTYFQNEAQLEKSRLLSDRFSAERPKGSFSTLEIQRTEQGDSAMYLCASSFNARTEAFFGQGTRLTVV.

The rearrangement uses TRBV5-1 and TRBJ2-7; D remains ambiguous. Germline V gene sequence: CDR1 SGHRS, CDR2 YFSETQ. Trimming stripped 0 bases from V and 3 bases from J, with 10 bases between. The CDR3 is made up of 14 amino acids. The chain's CDR3 is CASSLALDSYEQYF. DNA for the CDR3: TGCGCCAGCAGCTTGGCTTTAGATAGCTACGAGCAGTACTTC.

Written as DNA, the CDR3 is TGTGCCAGTAGAATATCGCCGGGACAGGGGGCCTACGAGCAGTACTTC. It is translated as CASRISPGQGAYEQYF. The chain has TRBV19 and TRBJ2-7; 11 bases match TRBD1. V was pared by 6 bases and J by 2 bases, with 9 bases of the junction left unmatched. The CDR3 spans 16 residues. Germline V gene lookup returns CDR1 LNHDA and CDR2 SQIVND (reference sequence).

In nucleotides, the CDR3 is TGTGCCAGCAGCCCCGGGAACTCCTACGAGCAGTACTTC. Its protein is CASSPGNSYEQYF. The V call is TRBV13, the J call TRBJ2-7; weak D call: TRBD2 (5 bases). Germline V gene lookup returns CDR1 PRHDT and CDR2 FYEKMQ (reference sequence). The CDR3 is 13 amino acids. V was clipped by 5 bases and J by 0 bases, with 8 bases between them.

The chain uses TRBV6-5 and TRBJ1-4; 7 nucleotides align to TRBD1. The length of the CDR3 is 15 residues. Germline loops: CDR1 MNHEY, CDR2 SVGAGI. With 6 bases clipped from V and 5 bases from J, the junction kept 9 bases outside the gene matches. CDR3 sequence (DNA): TGTGCCAGCAGGTCCTGGACAGGAGAGAATGAAAAACTGTTTTTT. Translation gives CASRSWTGENEKLFF.

J is TRBJ2-5 and V is TRBV5-6; TRBD2 is a possible D gene (7 bases). Germline V CDR1 and CDR2: SGHDT, YYEEEE. This CDR3 comprises 14 residues. V lost 4 bases and J 5 bases, leaving 15 bases between the germline ends. The CDR3 DNA follows: TGTGCCAGCAGCAGGGGGGGGGCCGAGGAGACCCAGTACTTC. The encoded protein is CASSRGGAEETQYF.

The DNA for the CDR3 is TGTGCCAGCAGCCCCCATAGCTCGTCAGATACGCAGTATTTT. It translates to CASSPHSSSDTQYF. The rearrangement links TRBV7-2 to TRBJ2-3; D gene unclear. Germline CDR1 reads SGHTA; CDR2 reads FQGNSA. V was pared by 5 bases and J by 4 bases, with 13 bases between. The CDR3 loop spans 14 amino acids.

This clone was recorded only once. CDR3 coding DNA: TGCGCCAGCGGAGACACAGGGACTATTGGCTACACCTTC. This gives the protein CASGDTGTIGYTF. The chain couples TRBV5-1 to TRBJ1-2; TRBD1 might be the D (6 bases). Trimming pared 7 bases from V and 7 bases from J, leaving 17 bases between. Per germline, CDR1 SGHRS and CDR2 YFSETQ. This CDR3 is built from 13 residues.

The chain combines TRBV6-6 with TRBJ2-7; D is possibly TRBD2 (5 bases). From germline, CDR1 is MNHNY and CDR2 SVGAGI (reference sequence). The CDR3 totals 15 residues. V gave up 0 bases and J gave up 2 bases, with 11 bases separating them. The DNA of the CDR3 is TGTGCCAGCAGTTACTCAGACACGGGGACCTACGAGCAGTACTTC. It specifies CASSYSDTGTYEQYF.

This chain uses TRBV6-5 with TRBJ2-7, with D maybe TRBD1 (5 bases). Germline lookup yields CDR1 MNHEY and CDR2 SVGAGI. V was clipped by 6 bases and J by 2 bases, with 11 bases between them. The CDR3 is 13 amino acids. Here the CDR3 reads CASSPGAPYEQYF. CDR3 bases: TGTGCCAGCAGCCCTGGGGCCCCCTACGAGCAGTACTTC.

CDR3 in amino acids: CASSLESLGAGLEQFF. The CDR3, as DNA: TGTGCCAGCAGCTTAGAGAGCCTAGGAGCGGGTTTAGAGCAGTTCTTC. The V call is TRBV7-6, the J call TRBJ2-1, with a possible D match to TRBD2 (6 bases). CDR1 and CDR2 from the germline V gene are SGHVS and FNYEAQ. CDR3 size: 16 residues. V dropped 1 base and J dropped 10 bases, with 20 bases sitting between them.

The J gene is TRBJ2-7, the V gene TRBV28; 7 bases fit TRBD1. The ends lost 5 bases at V and 2 bases at J; junction bases unmatched: 9. The V gene's germline CDR1 is MDHEN and CDR2 SYDVKM. The length of the CDR3 is 15 residues. The CDR3 is CASSQTGIGAYEQYF. The CDR3 region has the DNA TGTGCCAGCAGTCAGACAGGGATAGGGGCCTACGAGCAGTACTTC.

The CDR3: CASSPSGEGSYEQYF. For the CDR3, the DNA is TGTGCCAGCAGCCCATCCGGAGAAGGCTCCTACGAGCAGTACTTC. The chain joins TRBV9 to TRBJ2-7; D is unresolved. Germline V gene lookup returns CDR1 SGDLS and CDR2 YYNGEE. V gave up 4 bases and J gave up 0 bases, with 14 bases separating them. The CDR3 runs 15 residues.

This CDR3 is CASSPWGQSGTEAFF. CDR3 in DNA: TGTGCCAGCAGTCCTTGGGGACAATCCGGGACTGAAGCTTTCTTT. The chain couples TRBV28 to TRBJ1-1; TRBD1 might be the D (6 bases). The ends were cut back, 5 bases at V and 5 bases at J, with 18 bases in the middle. Germline CDR1 is MDHEN and CDR2 is SYDVKM. The CDR3 is made up of 15 amino acids.

The sample holds a few counts of this clone. The chain joins TRBV9 to TRBJ2-1, with TRBD2 matching 7 bases. The CDR3 sequence is 16 residues long. The ends lost 1 base at V and 4 bases at J; junction bases unmatched: 8. Germline V CDR1 and CDR2: SGDLS, YYNGEE. CDR3 amino acids: CASSVLVGGPYNEQFF. CDR3 nucleotide sequence: TGTGCCAGCAGCGTACTAGTGGGAGGGCCATACAATGAGCAGTTCTTC. Based on the CDR3 plus reference TRBV9 and TRBJ2-1, the full variable domain is DSGVTQTPKHLITATGQRVTLRCSPRSGDLSVYWYQQSLDQGLQFLIQYYNGEERAKGNILERFSAQQFPDLHSELNLSSLELGDSALYFCASSVLVGGPYNEQFFGPGTRLTVL.

The chain couples TRBV4-3 to TRBJ2-3; TRBD2 aligns across 8 bases. CDR1 and CDR2 from the germline V gene are LGHNA and YSLEER. J gave up 7 bases and V 4 bases, and 16 bases lay outside the gene matches. The CDR3 sequence is 17 residues long. CDR3 sequence (DNA): TGCGCCAGCAGCCCGGAGGGGTTAGCGGGGAGAGCGAATACGCAGTATTTT. Translating gives CASSPEGLAGRANTQYF.

The chain carries TRBV9 and TRBJ2-5, with 15 bases matching TRBD2. The V and J ends lost 5 bases and 5 bases, in that order; junction bases with no gene match: 4. The CDR3 sequence is 15 residues long. From germline, CDR1 is SGDLS and CDR2 YYNGEE. The CDR3 spells CASSGLAGGWETQYF. As DNA, the CDR3 is TGTGCCAGCAGTGGACTAGCGGGGGGGTGGGAGACCCAGTACTTC.

CDR3 sequence: CASTTGHAINTGELFF. CDR3 DNA sequence: TGTGCCAGCACAACAGGACACGCAATTAACACCGGGGAGCTGTTTTTT. The chain couples TRBV11-2 to TRBJ2-2, with a possible D match to TRBD1 (5 bases). This CDR3 has 16 amino acids. Trimming took 7 bases from V and 2 from J, leaving 17 bases between them. Germline CDR1 reads SGHAT; CDR2 reads FQNNGV.

The V call is TRBV5-1, the J call TRBJ2-1, with 12 bases aligning to TRBD2. V trimming: 0 bases; J trimming: 4 bases; junction bases outside the gene matches: 11. The CDR3 spans 19 residues. Germline V CDR1 and CDR2: SGHRS, YFSETQ. The CDR3 nucleotides are TGCGCCAGCAGCTTGGCCGGGCTAGCGGGAGGGGAGCGATACAATGAGCAGTTCTTC. Translation gives CASSLAGLAGGERYNEQFF. Filled out from reference TRBV5-1 and TRBJ2-1, the complete variable domain reads KAGVTQTPRYLIKTRGQQVTLSCSPISGHRSVSWYQQTPGQGLQFLFEYFSETQRNKGNFPGRFSGRQFSNSRSEMNVSTLELGDSALYLCASSLAGLAGGERYNEQFFGPGTRLTVL.

This chain links TRBV27 with TRBJ2-1; D is undetermined. Trimming stripped 4 bases from V and 0 bases from J, with 10 bases between. The germline V gene has CDR1 MNHEY and CDR2 SMNVEV (reference sequence). This CDR3 contains 15 residues. This CDR3 reads CASSSPPVSYNEQFF. The CDR3, as DNA: TGTGCCAGCAGTTCCCCTCCTGTCTCCTACAATGAGCAGTTCTTC.

Regarding this clone: Within the sample, other DNA sequences also encode this same CDR3. The chain employs TRBV19 and TRBJ1-1, with 8 nucleotides matching TRBD1. Germline CDR1 is LNHDA and CDR2 is SQIVND (reference sequence). The CDR3 is 13 amino acids. Losses at the gene ends were 6 bases for V and 1 base for J; bases not matched to a gene: 1. CDR3 nucleotide sequence: TGTGCCAGTAGAGGACAGGGGAACACTGAAGCTTTCTTT. Protein product: CASRGQGNTEAFF. The variable domain in full, with the rest retrieved from reference TRBV19 and TRBJ1-1, is DGGITQSPKYLFRKEGQNVTLSCEQNLNHDAMYWYRQDPGQGLRLIYYSQIVNDFQKGDIAEGYSVSREKKESFPLTVTSAQKNPTAFYLCASRGQGNTEAFFGQGTRLTVV.

The chain joins TRBV18 to TRBJ1-1; 8 bases fit TRBD1. With 6 bases clipped from V and 1 base from J, the junction kept 7 bases outside the gene matches. CDR3 size: 15 residues. Germline-derived CDR1 and CDR2 are KGHSH and LQKENI. CDR3 nucleotide sequence: TGTGCCAGCTCTCTCTGGACAGGGTGGAACACTGAAGCTTTCTTT. Protein: CASSLWTGWNTEAFF.

The V gene is TRBV9, the J gene TRBJ2-7, with 12 bases lining up with TRBD2. Germline V gives CDR1 SGDLS, CDR2 YYNGEE. V shed 4 bases, J shed 7 bases, and the junction held 9 bases outside the gene matches. This CDR3 has 15 residues. The CDR3 DNA reads as TGTGCCAGCAGCTCCCTAGCGGGAGGGCCGTGGGAGCAGTACTTC. Translated: CASSSLAGGPWEQYF.

This clone occurred a few times. J is TRBJ1-5 and V is TRBV9, with D perhaps TRBD1 (5 bases). The germline V gene has CDR1 SGDLS and CDR2 YYNGEE. V lost 0 bases, J lost 6 bases, and 13 bases lay in between. The CDR3 is 15 residues long. The CDR3: CASSVAPGGGQPQHF. CDR3 nucleotide sequence: TGTGCCAGCAGCGTAGCTCCGGGGGGTGGTCAGCCCCAGCATTTT.

The rearrangement joins TRBV5-6 to TRBJ1-1; no clear D. The CDR3 loop spans 12 amino acids. With 1 base removed from V and 11 bases from J, the gap between germline ends came to 12 bases. Looked up from germline, CDR1 is SGHDT and CDR2 is YYEEEE. The CDR3 here is CASSLREKSAFF. CDR3 in DNA: TGTGCCAGCAGCTTGCGTGAGAAGTCGGCTTTCTTT. The full variable domain, completed using reference TRBV5-6 and TRBJ1-1, is DAGVTQSPTHLIKTRGQQVTLRCSPKSGHDTVSWYQQALGQGPQFIFQYYEEEERQRGNFPDRFSGHQFPNYSSELNVNALLLGDSALYLCASSLREKSAFFGQGTRLTVV.